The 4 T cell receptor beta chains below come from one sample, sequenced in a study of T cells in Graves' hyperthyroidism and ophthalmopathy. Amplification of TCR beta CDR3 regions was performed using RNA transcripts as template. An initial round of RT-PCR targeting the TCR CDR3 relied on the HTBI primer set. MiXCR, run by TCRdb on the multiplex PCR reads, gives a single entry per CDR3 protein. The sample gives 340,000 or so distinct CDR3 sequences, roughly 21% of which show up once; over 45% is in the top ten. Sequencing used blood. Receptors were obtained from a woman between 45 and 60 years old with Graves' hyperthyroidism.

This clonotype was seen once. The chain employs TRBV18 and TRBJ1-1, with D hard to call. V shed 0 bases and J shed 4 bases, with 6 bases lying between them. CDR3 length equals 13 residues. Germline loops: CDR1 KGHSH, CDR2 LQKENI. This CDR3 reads CASSPPLATEAFF. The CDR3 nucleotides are TGTGCCAGCTCACCACCGCTAGCCACTGAAGCTTTCTTT.

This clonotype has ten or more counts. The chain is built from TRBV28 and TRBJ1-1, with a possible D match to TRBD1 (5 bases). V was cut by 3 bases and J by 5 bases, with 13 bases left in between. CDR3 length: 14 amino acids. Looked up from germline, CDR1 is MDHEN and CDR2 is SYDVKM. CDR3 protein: CASSFWGGRTEAFF. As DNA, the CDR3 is TGTGCCAGCAGTTTTTGGGGGGGGAGGACTGAAGCTTTCTTT.

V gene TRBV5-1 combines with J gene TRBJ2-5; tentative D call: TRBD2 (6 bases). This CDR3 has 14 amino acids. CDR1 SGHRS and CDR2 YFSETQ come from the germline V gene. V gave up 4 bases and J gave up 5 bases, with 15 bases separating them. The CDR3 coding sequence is TGCGCCAGCAGCCCGGGACTGATAGGGGAGACCCAGTACTTC. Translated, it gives CASSPGLIGETQYF.

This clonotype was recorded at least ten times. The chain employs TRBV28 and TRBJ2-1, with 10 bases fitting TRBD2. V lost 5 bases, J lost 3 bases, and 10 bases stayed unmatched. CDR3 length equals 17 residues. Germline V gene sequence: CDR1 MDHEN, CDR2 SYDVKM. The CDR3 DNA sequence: TGTGCCAGCAGTCTCCCCGGCACTAGCGGGAACTACAATGAGCAGTTCTTC. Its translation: CASSLPGTSGNYNEQFF.